The rows below give T cell receptor beta chains drawn from one sample of a study of radiotherapy plus CTLA-4 blockade in lung cancer. Repertoires were generated with immunoSEQ multiplex PCR, while TCRdb's copy carries only in-frame clones and drops some. The sample includes nearly 110,000 clones, 85% of them seen just once. This material consisted of peripheral blood, taken from a patient treated with radiotherapy plus ipilimumab. These receptor sequences come from a human donor with non-small cell lung cancer that progressed on radiotherapy plus ipilimumab. Some clones in this sample may be carry-over from other donors' samples. Both conserved end residues are part of each CDR3. Fields, in order: V gene, J gene, D gene, CDR3 protein. D genes are given only for firm matches.

V: TRBV11-2; J: TRBJ2-3; D: TRBD2; CDR3: CASSLGSNREADTQYF
V: TRBV7-3; J: TRBJ1-1; D: NA; CDR3: CASTITGGEGAFF
V: TRBV5-1; J: TRBJ2-7; D: TRBD1; CDR3: CASSSPGQDEQYF
V: TRBV2; J: TRBJ2-2; D: NA; CDR3: CASSGEGSNTGELFF
V: TRBV9; J: TRBJ1-3; D: NA; CDR3: CASSPAGGNTIYF
V: TRBV7-2; J: TRBJ2-7; D: NA; CDR3: CASSLAGSGYEQYF
V: TRBV18; J: TRBJ1-6; D: NA; CDR3: CASSPISNGGSPLHF
V: TRBV6-1; J: TRBJ1-4; D: TRBD1; CDR3: CAYARDRGEKLFF
V: TRBV7-2; J: TRBJ1-3; D: TRBD1; CDR3: CASSFGTEGNTIYF
V: TRBV4-2; J: TRBJ1-5; D: TRBD1; CDR3: CASSQDWETGRQPQHF
V: TRBV30; J: TRBJ1-2; D: NA; CDR3: CAWSGWVTAHLGYGYTF
V: TRBV27; J: TRBJ1-5; D: NA; CDR3: CASSLSSNQPQHF
V: TRBV4-1; J: TRBJ2-7; D: NA; CDR3: CASSQVPSSYEQYF
V: TRBV9; J: TRBJ2-5; D: NA; CDR3: CASSASGGGGQTQYF
V: TRBV20-1; J: TRBJ1-4; D: NA; CDR3: CSAPSEKLFF